The 30 T cell receptor beta chains presented below share a single source sample, sequenced in a study of blood T cell repertoires in COVID-19. The protocol was immunoSEQ multiplex PCR, while the TCRdb copy is restricted to in-frame clones and leaves out a portion. This table has about 190,000 clones, roughly four fifths appearing once. Sequencing was done on a sample of peripheral blood. The receptors were gathered from a woman between 40 and 50 years old with acute or convalescent COVID-19.

The genes are TRBV28 and TRBJ2-1; the D gene is possibly TRBD2 (5 bases). This CDR3 is built from 15 residues. CDR1 and CDR2 from the germline V gene are MDHEN and SYDVKM. The ends were cut back, 6 bases at V and 7 bases at J, with 19 bases in the middle. The CDR3 spells CASSSLVGVSNEQFF. CDR3 sequence (DNA): TGTGCCAGCAGCAGTCTTGTGGGAGTAAGTAATGAGCAGTTCTTC.

The chain links TRBV5-4 to TRBJ2-1; 9 nucleotides align to TRBD2. Germline CDR1 reads SGHNT; CDR2 reads YYREEE (reference sequence). CDR3 length equals 15 residues. The junction had 11 bases not matched to a gene; V was cut back by 6 bases and J by 7 bases. CDR3 coding DNA: TGTGCCAGCAATCGGGAAGGGACTAGCCTAAATGAGCAGTTCTTC. It encodes CASNREGTSLNEQFF.

CDR3 protein: CASSSFSPGTQYF. In DNA, the CDR3 is TGTGCCAGCAGCTCCTTTAGTCCGGGGACCCAGTACTTC. This rearrangement joins TRBV11-2 to TRBJ2-5, with no clear D. Per germline, CDR1 SGHAT and CDR2 FQNNGV. Trimming took off 4 bases at V and 7 bases at J, with 13 bases between the two ends. The length of the CDR3 is 13 residues.

This clone has only one observation. The CDR3 here is CASSLSGGSEQYF. CDR3 nucleotide sequence: TGTGCCAGCAGTTTATCGGGGGGTTCTGAGCAGTACTTC. The chain is built from TRBV27 and TRBJ2-7; D is possibly TRBD2 (6 bases). The CDR3 extends over 13 amino acids. The germline CDR1 and CDR2 sequences are MNHEY and SMNVEV (reference sequence). V lost 0 bases, J lost 7 bases, and 10 bases lay in between.

The chain has TRBV9 and TRBJ2-1; 8 nucleotides align to TRBD1. Germline V lookup: CDR1 SGDLS, CDR2 YYNGEE. CDR3 length: 14 amino acids. V lost 6 bases and J lost 10; bases outside the gene matches: 12. The CDR3 region is CASNPQGASGEQFF. CDR3 sequence (DNA): TGTGCCAGCAACCCCCAGGGGGCCTCGGGCGAGCAGTTCTTC.

V usage is TRBV7-6 and J usage is TRBJ1-3, with no clear D. Trimming left V 1 base short and J 0 bases short, with 7 bases between. CDR1 SGHVS and CDR2 FNYEAQ come from the germline V gene. The CDR3 has 15 amino acids. CDR3 sequence: CASSLGGSSGNTIYF. CDR3 coding DNA: TGTGCCAGCAGCTTAGGAGGGTCCTCTGGAAACACCATATATTTT. Drawing the rest from reference TRBV7-6 and TRBJ1-3, the complete variable domain is GAGVSQSPRYKVTKRGQDVALRCDPISGHVSLYWYRQALGQGPEFLTYFNYEAQQDKSGLPNDRFSAERPEGSISTLTIQRTEQRDSAMYRCASSLGGSSGNTIYFGEGSWLTVV.

This clone was seen a single time. The chain uses TRBV6-1 and TRBJ1-5; D possibly corresponds to TRBD1 (6 bases). The CDR3 consists of 18 residues. The germline CDR1 and CDR2 sequences are MNHNS and SASEGT. Trimming left V 3 bases short and J 0 bases short, with 18 bases between. The CDR3 region is CASSESSGTRGSNQPQHF. The CDR3 region has the DNA TGTGCCAGCAGTGAGAGCTCCGGGACAAGGGGTAGCAATCAGCCCCAGCATTTT.

The V gene is TRBV28, the J gene TRBJ2-7; tentatively, D is TRBD2 (6 bases). The CDR3 sequence is 14 residues long. Germline V gene sequence: CDR1 MDHEN, CDR2 SYDVKM. Trimming stripped 5 bases from V and 1 base from J, with 12 bases between. CDR3 bases: TGTGCCAGCAGTCCTACGGGACTGTCCTACGAGCAGTACTTC. Protein sequence: CASSPTGLSYEQYF.

In its sample, this clone was seen a few times. CDR3 sequence (DNA): TGTGCCAGTAGTATTCGGACAGGGGGACCCTACGAGCAGTACTTC. It is translated as CASSIRTGGPYEQYF. The rearrangement links TRBV19 to TRBJ2-7, with 10 bases identical to TRBD1. Germline assignment: CDR1 LNHDA and CDR2 SQIVND (reference sequence). V lost 3 bases to trimming and J lost 2 bases; unmatched junction nucleotides: 4. The CDR3 is 15 residues long.

The chain links TRBV28 to TRBJ2-1, with D tentatively TRBD2 (5 bases). Germline lookup yields CDR1 MDHEN and CDR2 SYDVKM. The CDR3 extends over 15 amino acids. V lost 4 bases and J lost 7, with 17 bases in between. CDR3 loop: CASSSVSSGTNEQFF. In DNA, the CDR3 is TGTGCCAGCAGTTCCGTTTCCAGCGGCACGAATGAGCAGTTCTTC.

V and J are TRBV10-3 and TRBJ2-7; possible D gene TRBD1, 5 bases. The germline CDR1 and CDR2 sequences are ENHRY and SYGVKD. V shed 10 bases and J shed 1 base, with 14 bases lying between them. The CDR3 loop spans 13 amino acids. The CDR3 DNA reads TGTGCCACCCAGGCAGGGATTTCCTACGAGCAGTACTTC. It is translated as CATQAGISYEQYF.

The rearrangement joins TRBV7-9 to TRBJ2-1; 9 positions agree with TRBD1. The germline CDR1 and CDR2 sequences are SEHNR and FQNEAQ (reference sequence). The V segment lost 4 bases and the J segment 7 bases; nucleotides outside the gene matches: 8. The CDR3 spans 15 residues. The CDR3 DNA is TGTGCCAGCAGCTCACGACAGGGGGTTGTAAATGAGCAGTTCTTC. Translating gives CASSSRQGVVNEQFF.

CDR3 bases: TGCGCCAGCAGCTTGGGGGCGAATCGATTCTCTGGAAACACCATATATTTT. Amino acids: CASSLGANRFSGNTIYF. This sequence joins TRBV5-1 and TRBJ1-3; no reliable D call. This CDR3 is built from 17 residues. Germline loops: CDR1 SGHRS, CDR2 YFSETQ. V gave up 0 bases and J gave up 0 bases, with 13 bases separating them.

This chain uses TRBV11-2 with TRBJ2-4; 9 bases align to TRBD1. There are 16 residues in the CDR3. The V and J ends lost 6 bases and 2 bases, in that order; junction bases with no gene match: 8. Germline assignment: CDR1 SGHAT and CDR2 FQNNGV. The CDR3: CASSFTGGAPKNIQYF. The CDR3 DNA reads TGTGCCAGCAGTTTTACAGGGGGCGCACCCAAAAACATTCAGTACTTC.

CDR3 sequence: CASSHYRGSATNEKLFF. CDR3 nucleotide sequence: TGTGCCAGCAGCCACTACAGGGGCTCTGCAACTAATGAAAAACTGTTTTTT. The V call is TRBV14, the J call TRBJ1-4, with 7 positions matching TRBD1. V lost 3 bases to trimming and J lost 0 bases; unmatched junction nucleotides: 7. Germline CDR1 reads SGHDN; CDR2 reads FVKESK. This CDR3 comprises 17 residues.

The chain recombines TRBV7-6 with TRBJ2-7; D may be TRBD1 (7 bases). The CDR3 covers 14 residues. Trimming shortened V by 3 bases and J by 4 bases, and 13 bases separated the two germline ends. CDR1 is SGHVS and CDR2 is FNYEAQ in the germline V gene. The DNA of the CDR3 is TGTGCCAGCAGCTTTCAGGGGGGCCGTTACGAGCAGTACTTC. Protein product: CASSFQGGRYEQYF.

This chain links TRBV5-1 with TRBJ1-2, with TRBD1 matching over 7 bases. Losses at the gene ends were 0 bases for V and 0 bases for J; bases not matched to a gene: 2. Per germline, CDR1 SGHRS and CDR2 YFSETQ. The CDR3 is 15 amino acids. The CDR3 reads CASSLAGQTNYGYTF. CDR3 nucleotides: TGCGCCAGCAGCTTGGCGGGACAGACTAACTATGGCTACACCTTC. Variable domain in full (rest from reference TRBV5-1 and TRBJ1-2): KAGVTQTPRYLIKTRGQQVTLSCSPISGHRSVSWYQQTPGQGLQFLFEYFSETQRNKGNFPGRFSGRQFSNSRSEMNVSTLELGDSALYLCASSLAGQTNYGYTFGSGTRLTVV.

The chain has TRBV5-4 and TRBJ1-2; 7 bases are shared with TRBD1. This CDR3 has 14 residues. From germline, CDR1 is SGHNT and CDR2 YYREEE (reference sequence). V lost 4 bases and J lost 6; bases outside the gene matches: 9. The CDR3 protein is CASSPITGEDGYTF. The CDR3 nucleotides read TGTGCCAGCAGCCCCATCACAGGGGAGGATGGCTACACCTTC.

This sequence joins TRBV2 and TRBJ2-4; D is possibly TRBD1 (6 bases). V was trimmed by 6 bases and J by 15 bases, leaving 18 bases between them. CDR1 and CDR2 (germline): SNHLY, FYNNEI. The CDR3 loop spans 12 amino acids. CDR3 sequence (DNA): TGTGCCAGCAGGATCAGAACAGGGATTACGTACTTC. It translates to CASRIRTGITYF.

The count of this clone is one. This chain joins TRBV25-1 and TRBJ1-1; D is undetermined. With 6 bases removed from V and 0 bases from J, the gap between germline ends came to 5 bases. Germline CDR1 MGHDK, CDR2 SYGVNS. The CDR3 is 12 amino acids. CDR3 DNA: TGTGCCAGCAGACGGTTGAACACTGAAGCTTTCTTT. Translated, it gives CASRRLNTEAFF.

In this sample, this clone turned up once. The CDR3 DNA follows: TGCAGCGTCTTTACCGGACAGGGGGCGGTCTACGAGCAGTACTTC. Translation gives CSVFTGQGAVYEQYF. The rearrangement joins TRBV29-1 to TRBJ2-7, with 11 bases identical to TRBD1. V trimming: 6 bases; J trimming: 3 bases; junction bases outside the gene matches: 10. The germline gives CDR1 SQVTM, CDR2 ANQGSEA. CDR3 length: 15 amino acids.

This clone appeared a few times. The chain recombines TRBV4-2 with TRBJ1-1; TRBD1 might be the D (6 bases). The V gene lost 4 bases and the J gene lost 5 bases, with 20 bases spanning the gap. The CDR3 length is 16 residues. Germline CDR1 and CDR2: LGHNA and YNFKEQ. CDR3 protein: CASSRNTDRLATEAFF. In DNA form, the CDR3 reads TGTGCCAGCAGCCGGAACACCGACAGGCTGGCAACTGAAGCTTTCTTT.

This clone occurred a few times. The V and J genes are TRBV7-9 and TRBJ2-2, with D tentatively TRBD1 (5 bases). Germline CDR1 SEHNR, CDR2 FQNEAQ (reference sequence). Trimming took 5 bases from V and 9 from J, leaving 10 bases between them. This CDR3 region has 12 residues. This chain's CDR3 is CASSNQGRELFF. Written as DNA, the CDR3 is TGTGCCAGCAGCAACCAGGGTCGGGAGCTGTTTTTT.

The chain combines TRBV5-6 with TRBJ1-5; D unresolved. Germline-derived CDR1 and CDR2 are SGHDT and YYEEEE. This CDR3 is built from 13 residues. V lost 3 bases, J lost 5 bases, and 9 bases lay in between. In DNA form, the CDR3 reads TGTGCCAGCAGCTCAGGCCACGATCAGCCCCAGCATTTT. Translating it yields CASSSGHDQPQHF.

The chain links TRBV5-4 to TRBJ1-1; D gene ambiguous. Germline V gene sequence: CDR1 SGHNT, CDR2 YYREEE (reference sequence). Deletions cut 5 bases from V and 1 base from J, with 9 bases between. The CDR3 covers 13 residues. The CDR3: CASRRHGNTEAFF. The CDR3 nucleotides are TGTGCCAGCAGGCGTCACGGGAACACTGAAGCTTTCTTT.

This chain uses TRBV29-1 with TRBJ1-2, with D perhaps TRBD1 (5 bases). The V and J ends lost 6 bases and 1 base respectively, with 12 bases between them. Germline assignment: CDR1 SQVTM and CDR2 ANQGSEA. The CDR3 runs 13 residues. The chain's CDR3 is CSVGLSNNYGYTF. The CDR3 DNA sequence: TGCAGCGTGGGACTCTCAAATAACTATGGCTACACCTTC.

The rearrangement uses TRBV7-9 and TRBJ2-1, with D tentatively TRBD2 (6 bases). The CDR3 loop spans 17 amino acids. The germline V gene encodes CDR1 SEHNR and CDR2 FQNEAQ (reference sequence). Trimming removed 1 base from V and 4 bases from J, with 17 bases in between. CDR3: CASSLGPRSGSYNEQFF. CDR3 sequence (DNA): TGTGCCAGCAGCTTAGGTCCGAGGAGCGGGTCTTACAATGAGCAGTTCTTC. Filled out from reference TRBV7-9 and TRBJ2-1, the complete variable domain reads DTGVSQNPRHKITKRGQNVTFRCDPISEHNRLYWYRQTLGQGPEFLTYFQNEAQLEKSRLLSDRFSAERPKGSFSTLEIQRTEQGDSAMYLCASSLGPRSGSYNEQFFGPGTRLTVL.

Here the CDR3 reads CSASSPLAKNIQYF. CDR3 bases: TGCAGTGCTAGTTCCCCCTTAGCCAAAAACATTCAGTACTTC. The rearrangement joins TRBV20-1 to TRBJ2-4; no firm D call. This CDR3 is built from 14 residues. Germline V gives CDR1 DFQATT, CDR2 SNEGSKA (reference sequence). V gave up 3 bases and J gave up 0 bases, with 9 bases separating them.

This clone appeared a single time. This chain links TRBV5-1 with TRBJ1-1; D is unclear. Per the germline V gene, CDR1 is SGHRS and CDR2 is YFSETQ. This CDR3 spans 15 amino acids. Between the trimmed V and J ends, which lost 0 bases and 1 base, there was a span of 10 bases. CDR3: CASSLVPGSNTEAFF. CDR3 in DNA: TGCGCCAGCAGCTTGGTTCCAGGCTCGAACACTGAAGCTTTCTTT.

The rearrangement joins TRBV5-1 to TRBJ1-6; D call uncertain. Germline CDR1 reads SGHRS; CDR2 reads YFSETQ. The CDR3 is made up of 15 amino acids. V was cut by 4 bases and J by 4 bases, with 12 bases left in between. CDR3 nucleotides: TGCGCCAGCAGCCCAACCACGACTTATAATTCACCCCTCCACTTT. Protein: CASSPTTTYNSPLHF.